These 20 T cell receptor beta chains were all obtained from the same sample, sequenced in a study of OX40 agonist ivuxolimab in advanced cancers. Libraries were constructed by the immunoSEQ multiplex PCR assay. Sourced from immuneACCESS, this table was stored by TCRdb with only in-frame sequences that have V and J called. A share of the clones is absent; for the studies checked, an unresolved V gene accounts for under half, and the remainder has no known explanation. This sample is represented by fewer than 85,000 clones; 82% of them were singletons. Jointly, the top ten make up around 5% of the sample. The sequenced sample was CD4+ or CD8+ T cells sorted from blood, obtained in a trial of the OX40 agonist ivuxolimab. The origin of the receptors is an adult with an advanced solid tumor such as melanoma, head and neck, liver or kidney cancer.

The rearrangement joins TRBV5-4 to TRBJ2-1; TRBD2 matches at 11 bases. The CDR3 totals 17 residues. Germline V gene lookup returns CDR1 SGHNT and CDR2 YYREEE (reference sequence). V shed 0 bases, J shed 6 bases, and the junction held 8 bases outside the gene matches. CDR3 in amino acids: CASSLGGLAGGRNEQFF. As DNA, the CDR3 is TGTGCCAGCAGCTTGGGCGGGTTAGCGGGGGGGCGCAATGAGCAGTTCTTC.

This chain connects TRBV28 to TRBJ1-1; 7 nucleotides line up with TRBD1. The CDR3 runs to 14 residues. Germline CDR1 reads MDHEN; CDR2 reads SYDVKM. J was trimmed by 1 base and V by 6 bases; bases with no gene match: 5. CDR3 in amino acids: CASRDDRANTEAFF. DNA for the CDR3: TGTGCCAGCAGGGATGACAGGGCGAACACTGAAGCTTTCTTT.

V and J are TRBV6-5 and TRBJ2-7; TRBD2 agrees at 9 bases. The CDR3 runs 15 residues. The ends lost 2 bases at V and 3 bases at J; junction bases unmatched: 5. Germline values: CDR1 MNHEY, CDR2 SVGAGI. The CDR3 here is CASSYSSGGFYEQYF. As DNA, the CDR3 is TGTGCCAGCAGTTACAGCAGCGGGGGGTTCTACGAGCAGTACTTC.

The chain joins TRBV14 to TRBJ2-3; D call uncertain. The CDR3 length is 17 residues. CDR1 SGHDN and CDR2 FVKESK come from the germline V gene. The germline V and J ends were trimmed by 1 base and 5 bases, with 19 bases remaining between them. CDR3 region: CASSQGWLGPLIDTQYF. CDR3 in DNA: TGTGCCAGCAGCCAAGGATGGTTGGGTCCCCTGATAGATACGCAGTATTTT.

The J gene is TRBJ2-1, the V gene TRBV5-1; D perhaps matches TRBD1 (6 bases). Germline V gene data show CDR1 as SGHRS and CDR2 as YFSETQ. The CDR3 sequence is 13 residues long. Trimming cost V 7 bases and J 0 bases, with 8 bases left between them. The chain's CDR3 is CASAGDSYNEQFF. The CDR3 DNA is TGCGCCAGCGCAGGGGACTCCTACAATGAGCAGTTCTTC.

J is TRBJ1-6 and V is TRBV28; 8 nucleotides align to TRBD1. The CDR3 sequence is 15 residues long. Trimming at V came to 1 base and at J to 7 bases, leaving 3 bases not matched to a gene. CDR1 MDHEN and CDR2 SYDVKM come from the germline V gene. CDR3 nucleotides: TGTGCCAGCAGTTTATTTACAGGGGGGAATTCACCCCTCCACTTT. This sequence encodes CASSLFTGGNSPLHF.

A few counts support this clone. Other DNA sequences of this sample code for an identical CDR3. This chain uses TRBV2 with TRBJ1-1; possibly TRBD1 for D (6 bases). The CDR3 totals 13 residues. V gave up 6 bases and J gave up 2 bases, with 10 bases separating them. Germline V gene data show CDR1 as SNHLY and CDR2 as FYNNEI. The CDR3, as DNA: TGTGCCAGCAGCCCCGGGACAAACACTGAAGCTTTCTTT. Translating it yields CASSPGTNTEAFF.

This clone was detected only once. J is TRBJ2-5 and V is TRBV29-1; D is uncertain. Germline V gives CDR1 SQVTM, CDR2 ANQGSEA. There are 13 residues in the CDR3. Trimming stripped 3 bases from V and 7 bases from J, with 15 bases between. CDR3 protein: CSVEGRAGRTQYF. For the CDR3, the DNA is TGCAGCGTTGAGGGTCGGGCAGGTCGGACCCAGTACTTC.

This chain joins TRBV5-1 and TRBJ1-6, with 12 bases aligning to TRBD1. CDR3 size: 22 residues. The ends lost 3 bases at V and 1 base at J; junction bases unmatched: 17. Germline-derived CDR1 and CDR2 are SGHRS and YFSETQ. The CDR3 loop is CASSSPRDRGRLVSSYNSPLHF. The DNA for the CDR3 is TGCGCCAGCAGCTCGCCCCGGGACAGGGGGCGGTTGGTAAGTTCCTATAATTCACCCCTCCACTTT.

The CDR3 is CASRGQRGDYEQYF. The CDR3 DNA is TGTGCCAGCAGGGGCCAGAGGGGCGACTACGAGCAGTACTTC. The chain combines TRBV6-6 with TRBJ2-7, with D perhaps being TRBD1 or TRBD2 (5 bases each). This CDR3 is built from 14 residues. Germline CDR1 and CDR2: MNHNY and SVGAGI (reference sequence). Trimming took 6 bases from V and 3 from J, leaving 15 bases between them.

This rearrangement joins TRBV11-2 to TRBJ2-3; maybe TRBD2 (7 bases). Trimming removed 5 bases at V and 11 bases at J, with 14 bases between. CDR3 length: 12 residues. CDR1 and CDR2 from the germline V gene are SGHAT and FQNNGV. The CDR3 here is CASSQGGLKQYF. The CDR3 nucleotides are TGTGCCAGCAGCCAAGGGGGACTAAAGCAGTATTTT.

The genes are TRBV5-1 and TRBJ2-5; TRBD1 matches at 8 bases. The germline V gene has CDR1 SGHRS and CDR2 YFSETQ. The CDR3 is 14 residues long. J lost 5 bases, V lost 2 bases, and 5 bases had no gene match. The CDR3, as DNA: TGCGCCAGCAGCTTTGGGACAGGCGGGGAGACCCAGTACTTC. Its translation is CASSFGTGGETQYF.

This sequence joins TRBV5-1 and TRBJ2-7; 7 bases fit TRBD1. From germline, CDR1 is SGHRS and CDR2 YFSETQ. The V gene end was trimmed by 1 base and the J gene end by 6 bases; junction bases not matched to a gene: 1. This CDR3 comprises 12 residues. This CDR3 is CASSLTGVEQYF. The CDR3 DNA reads TGCGCCAGCAGCTTGACAGGGGTCGAGCAGTACTTC. Full variable domain (remainder filled in from reference TRBV5-1 and TRBJ2-7): KAGVTQTPRYLIKTRGQQVTLSCSPISGHRSVSWYQQTPGQGLQFLFEYFSETQRNKGNFPGRFSGRQFSNSRSEMNVSTLELGDSALYLCASSLTGVEQYFGPGTRLTVT.

The chain employs TRBV4-2 and TRBJ2-7, with 8 bases aligning to TRBD2. The germline CDR1 and CDR2 sequences are LGHNA and YNFKEQ. CDR3 length: 17 amino acids. The trim removed 1 base at V and 4 bases at J, leaving 12 bases unmatched. The CDR3 DNA follows: TGTGCCAGCAGCCAAGCTAGTGAAGCGGGGGCTTTTTACGAGCAGTACTTC. Translating gives CASSQASEAGAFYEQYF.

The chain has TRBV7-9 and TRBJ1-2, with 12 bases lining up with TRBD1. Per the germline V gene, CDR1 is SEHNR and CDR2 is FQNEAQ (reference sequence). The CDR3 contains 15 residues. V lost 5 bases to trimming and J lost 4 bases; unmatched junction nucleotides: 5. The CDR3 is CASSRGTGGVYGYTF. DNA of the CDR3: TGTGCCAGCAGCCGTGGGACAGGGGGCGTCTATGGCTACACCTTC.

The V call is TRBV5-1, the J call TRBJ2-7; D gene ambiguous. The CDR3 is 14 amino acids. V lost 0 bases and J 9 bases, leaving 16 bases between the germline ends. CDR1 is SGHRS, CDR2 YFSETQ, per germline. The CDR3 is CASSLDWADKTQYF. The DNA of the CDR3 is TGCGCCAGCAGCTTGGATTGGGCCGATAAGACGCAGTACTTC.

The chain links TRBV7-6 to TRBJ2-3; D might be TRBD2 (6 bases). Germline CDR1 is SGHVS and CDR2 is FNYEAQ. V was pared by 3 bases and J by 4 bases, with 8 bases between. The CDR3 has 13 residues. The CDR3, as DNA: TGTGCCAGCAGCTTCTCGGGAGCAGATACGCAGTATTTT. This codes for CASSFSGADTQYF.

A few counts support this clone. The chain couples TRBV9 to TRBJ2-6, with 11 bases aligning to TRBD1. V lost 3 bases and J lost 0; bases outside the gene matches: 2. Per the germline V gene, CDR1 is SGDLS and CDR2 is YYNGEE. The CDR3 length is 17 residues. CDR3 in amino acids: CASSAGTGGSGANVLTF. For the CDR3, the DNA is TGTGCCAGCAGCGCCGGGACAGGGGGCTCTGGGGCCAACGTCCTGACTTTC. The full variable domain, completed using reference TRBV9 and TRBJ2-6, is DSGVTQTPKHLITATGQRVTLRCSPRSGDLSVYWYQQSLDQGLQFLIQYYNGEERAKGNILERFSAQQFPDLHSELNLSSLELGDSALYFCASSAGTGGSGANVLTFGAGSRLTVL.

The J gene is TRBJ2-2, the V gene TRBV2, with 12 bases identical to TRBD2. Germline loops: CDR1 SNHLY, CDR2 FYNNEI. This CDR3 is 16 amino acids long. After removal of 3 bases from V and 6 bases from J, the junction contained 5 bases not matched to a gene. The CDR3 nucleotides are TGTGCCAGCAGTGACCGTCTAGCGGGAGGGGCCGGGGAGCTGTTTTTT. This gives the protein CASSDRLAGGAGELFF.

This rearrangement joins TRBV7-2 to TRBJ1-2, with unresolved D. The CDR3 runs 14 residues. Germline assignment: CDR1 SGHTA and CDR2 FQGNSA. The ends were cut back, 1 base at V and 5 bases at J, with 11 bases in the middle. CDR3 residues: CASSLVGASYGYTF. CDR3 DNA sequence: TGTGCCAGCAGCTTAGTCGGAGCCTCTTATGGCTACACCTTC.